The subject of this entry is one T cell receptor beta chain. The CDR3 consists of 15 residues. CDR1 MNHNY and CDR2 SVGAGI come from the germline V gene (reference sequence). V was trimmed by 6 bases and J by 1 base, leaving 12 bases between them. Authors' analysis steps: The authors estimated nucleated cell counts from reference gene primer amplification. Using immunoSEQ multiplex PCR, the repertoire was profiled, and TCRdb retains in-frame clones only, with some absent. V, J and clone size are taken as reported in that table, and D and trimming were inferred from the DNA itself. The sample lists about 40,000 clones; 76% were seen once. The entry originates in a study of blood T cell repertoires in COVID-19. Study background: Sample material is recorded as cDNA or gDNA derived from T cells, B-cell-depleted T cells, or PBMCs.

The sequence was obtained from a man aged 80 or over with acute or convalescent COVID-19. J is TRBJ1-4 and V is TRBV6-6, with a tentative D call TRBD1 (6 bases). Sequenced sample: peripheral blood. This chain's CDR3 is CASSQGGGTNEKLFF. DNA for the CDR3: TGTGCCAGCAGCCAAGGGGGGGGAACTAATGAAAAACTGTTTTTT.